This is a list of T cell receptor beta chains from one sample in a study of vaccination effects on CD4 cells after COVID-19. The protocol was immunoSEQ multiplex PCR, while the TCRdb copy is restricted to in-frame clones and leaves out a portion. Of over 10,000 clones detected, roughly 66% appear once; the ten largest clones hold around 34%. For these TCRs, the target antigens are not known. The sample here was CD4+ T cells from PBMCs cultured with HCoV-NL63 spike peptides, taken after COVID-19 vaccination. These TCRs come from a human donor who had a prior SARS-CoV-2 infection. Both conserved end residues are part of each CDR3. Clone size appears in some rows only: once, few, many, or a class for an expanded clone.

clone size: -
V gene: TRBV5-6
J gene: TRBJ2-7
CDR3 protein: CASSPSPSGYYEQYF

clone size: few
V gene: TRBV21-1
J gene: TRBJ1-2
CDR3 protein: CASSAEGGSYGYTF

clone size: -
V gene: TRBV2
J gene: TRBJ2-3
CDR3 protein: CASNRVKGTDTQYF

clone size: once
V gene: TRBV9
J gene: TRBJ1-2
CDR3 protein: CASSVSGARTFYNYGYTF

clone size: -
V gene: TRBV4-3
J gene: TRBJ2-7
CDR3 protein: CASSHSGTGSYEQYF

clone size: -
V gene: TRBV4-3
J gene: TRBJ2-5
CDR3 protein: CASSHGLAGETQYF

clone size: -
V gene: TRBV3-1/TRBV3-2
J gene: TRBJ2-7
CDR3 protein: CASSQLGSGFHYEQYF

clone size: -
V gene: TRBV24-1
J gene: TRBJ1-2
CDR3 protein: CATAKRDGVYTF

clone size: -
V gene: TRBV7-2
J gene: TRBJ2-3
CDR3 protein: CASSPTSGRGDTQYF

clone size: -
V gene: TRBV5-1
J gene: TRBJ2-2
CDR3 protein: CASSLAPTGFTGELFF

clone size: -
V gene: TRBV10-3
J gene: TRBJ2-7
CDR3 protein: CAISADRGPYEQYF

clone size: few
V gene: TRBV4-3
J gene: TRBJ2-1
CDR3 protein: CASSQFSHGRAANEQFF

clone size: -
V gene: TRBV6-6
J gene: TRBJ2-1
CDR3 protein: CASSYLPNEQFF

clone size: few
V gene: TRBV5-4
J gene: TRBJ2-7
CDR3 protein: CASSAGQGWSYEQYF